This T cell receptor (beta chain) was captured in a study of shared clonotypes between healthy human individuals. The assay ran at deep level. Repertoires were generated with immunoSEQ multiplex PCR, while TCRdb's copy carries only in-frame clones and drops some. The table lists around 1,100,000 clones, 77% of them singletons. This receptor was taken from a man between 18 and 35 years old in good health. Some clones in this sample may be carry-over from other donors' samples. The sample comprised memory CD4+ T cells from PBMCs. Subset in this sample: CD45RA-negative fraction.

The CDR3 loop reads CASSPAGLAGGYEQYF. CDR3 nucleotide sequence: TGTGCCAGTAGTCCAGCAGGGCTAGCGGGAGGCTACGAGCAGTACTTC. V and J are TRBV19 and TRBJ2-7, with 11 bases lining up with TRBD2. CDR3 length: 16 residues. Germline-derived CDR1 and CDR2 are LNHDA and SQIVND (reference sequence). Trimming removed 5 bases from V and 3 bases from J; junction bases left unmatched: 9.